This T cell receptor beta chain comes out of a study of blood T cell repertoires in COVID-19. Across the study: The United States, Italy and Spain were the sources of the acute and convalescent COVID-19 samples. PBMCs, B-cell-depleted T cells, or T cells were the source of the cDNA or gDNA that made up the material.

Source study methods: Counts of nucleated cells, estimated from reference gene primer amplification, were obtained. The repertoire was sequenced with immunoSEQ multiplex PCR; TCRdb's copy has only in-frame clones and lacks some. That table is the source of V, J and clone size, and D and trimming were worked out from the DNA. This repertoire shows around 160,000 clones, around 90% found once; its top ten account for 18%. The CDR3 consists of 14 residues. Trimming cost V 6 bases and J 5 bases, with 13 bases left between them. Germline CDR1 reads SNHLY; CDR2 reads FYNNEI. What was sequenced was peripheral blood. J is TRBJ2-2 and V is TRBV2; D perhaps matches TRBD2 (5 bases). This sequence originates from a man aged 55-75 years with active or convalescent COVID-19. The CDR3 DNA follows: TGTGCCAGCAGGTCAGCCCCGGGAACCGGGGAGCTGTTTTTT. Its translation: CASRSAPGTGELFF.